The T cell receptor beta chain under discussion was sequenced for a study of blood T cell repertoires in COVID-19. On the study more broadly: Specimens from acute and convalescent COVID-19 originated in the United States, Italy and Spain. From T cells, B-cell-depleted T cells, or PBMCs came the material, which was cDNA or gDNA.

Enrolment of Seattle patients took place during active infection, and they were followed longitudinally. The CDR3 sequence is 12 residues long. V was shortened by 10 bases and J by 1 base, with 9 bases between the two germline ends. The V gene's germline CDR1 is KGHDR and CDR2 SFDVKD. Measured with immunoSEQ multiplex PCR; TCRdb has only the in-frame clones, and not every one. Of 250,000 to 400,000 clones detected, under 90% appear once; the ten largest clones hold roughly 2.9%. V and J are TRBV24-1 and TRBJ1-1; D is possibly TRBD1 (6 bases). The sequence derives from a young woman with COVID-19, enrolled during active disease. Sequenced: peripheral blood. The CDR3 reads CATRGGNTEAFF. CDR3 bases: TGTGCCACTCGAGGGGGGAACACTGAAGCTTTCTTT.